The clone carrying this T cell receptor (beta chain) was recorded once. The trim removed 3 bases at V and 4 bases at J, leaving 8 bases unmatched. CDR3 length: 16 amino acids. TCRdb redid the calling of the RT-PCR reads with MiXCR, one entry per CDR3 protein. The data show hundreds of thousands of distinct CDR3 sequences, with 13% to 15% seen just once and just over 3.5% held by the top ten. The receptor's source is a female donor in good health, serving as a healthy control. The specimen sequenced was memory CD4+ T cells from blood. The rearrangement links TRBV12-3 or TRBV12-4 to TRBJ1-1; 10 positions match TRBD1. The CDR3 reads CASSLDRGRGITEAFF. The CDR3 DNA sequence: TGTGCCAGCAGTTTGGACAGGGGGAGGGGGATCACTGAAGCTTTCTTT.